Here is one T cell receptor (beta chain) with its context. Its antigen is not identified. The table came from immunoSEQ multiplex PCR; TCRdb's copy has only in-frame clones and leaves some out. This table holds around 16,000 clones, roughly two thirds found once. The source of the sample is a study of cytotoxic CD8 clonotypes in ibrutinib-treated CLL. Study-level information: IGHV unmutated 17; relapsed/refractory more than ten; treatment-naive some 16. Study-wide results and limits: Patients had baseline clonality above age-matched healthy donors, and this clonality moved with circulating CD8+ T-cell counts.

The CDR3 is 12 amino acids. V gave up 5 bases and J gave up 8 bases, with 12 bases separating them. The germline V gene encodes CDR1 SGHTA and CDR2 FQGNSA. The sequencing here drew on PBMCs, taken before ibrutinib treatment. The chain joins TRBV7-2 to TRBJ1-1; D remains ambiguous. This TCR came from a human donor with chronic lymphocytic leukemia. Here the CDR3 reads CASSLRAGEAFF. In DNA, the CDR3 is TGTGCCAGCAGCCTTCGGGCGGGGGAAGCTTTCTTT.